This is a list of T cell receptor beta chains from one sample in a study of blood T cells in healthy people across ages. MiXCR, applied by TCRdb to the 5' RACE reads, yields one record per CDR3 protein. This repertoire shows around 750,000 distinct CDR3 sequences, approximately 55% found once; its top ten account for around 41%. The sequenced sample was blood. The receptors originated from an elderly man in good health. CDR3s include the opening cysteine and the closing phenylalanine or tryptophan. The D gene is left open where the match is weak. Some rows mark clone size as missing; the rest say once, few, many or name a class of expanded clone.

d_call: .; clone_size: .; j_call: TRBJ2-7; v_call: TRBV7-2; cdr3_aa: CASSLGDTYYEQYF; cdr3_nt: TGTGCCAGCAGCTTAGGGGACACTTACTACGAGCAGTACTTC
d_call: TRBD1; clone_size: .; j_call: TRBJ2-7; v_call: TRBV4-1; cdr3_aa: CASSRGQGQYF; cdr3_nt: TGCGCCAGCAGCCGCGGACAGGGCCAGTACTTC
d_call: .; clone_size: few; j_call: TRBJ1-2; v_call: TRBV29-1; cdr3_aa: CSVEIGGLRGYTF; cdr3_nt: TGCAGCGTTGAAATCGGGGGACTAAGGGGCTACACCTTC
d_call: TRBD1; clone_size: .; j_call: TRBJ2-3; v_call: TRBV6-5; cdr3_aa: CASSRFGQDRDAYF; cdr3_nt: TGTGCCAGCAGTCGTTTCGGACAGGACAGAGACGCGTATTTT
d_call: .; clone_size: .; j_call: TRBJ1-1; v_call: TRBV5-1; cdr3_aa: CASSPTSGARMNTEAFF; cdr3_nt: TGCGCCAGCAGCCCAACGTCGGGGGCTCGCATGAACACTGAAGCTTTCTTT
d_call: .; clone_size: .; j_call: TRBJ2-5; v_call: TRBV6-6; cdr3_aa: CASSYAQAIQETQYF; cdr3_nt: TGTGCCAGCAGTTATGCGCAGGCTATCCAAGAGACCCAGTACTTC
d_call: TRBD2; clone_size: .; j_call: TRBJ2-3; v_call: TRBV20-1; cdr3_aa: CSASGLAGDTQYF; cdr3_nt: TGCAGTGCTTCCGGACTAGCGGGAGATACGCAGTATTTT
d_call: TRBD2; clone_size: .; j_call: TRBJ2-7; v_call: TRBV12-3/TRBV12-4; cdr3_aa: CASRLAGVEAPRHEQYF; cdr3_nt: TGTGCCAGCAGGCTCGCGGGGGTAGAGGCGCCGCGCCACGAGCAGTACTTC
d_call: TRBD2; clone_size: few; j_call: TRBJ2-7; v_call: TRBV27; cdr3_aa: CASKRTSGSGEQYF; cdr3_nt: TGTGCCAGCAAGAGGACTAGCGGGTCAGGCGAGCAGTACTTC
d_call: TRBD2; clone_size: .; j_call: TRBJ2-1; v_call: TRBV6-4; cdr3_aa: CASSRTSGGLNEQFF; cdr3_nt: TGTGCCAGCAGTAGGACTAGCGGGGGGCTCAATGAGCAGTTCTTC
d_call: TRBD1; clone_size: .; j_call: TRBJ2-1; v_call: TRBV6-4; cdr3_aa: CASSAFIPGQTRGEQFF; cdr3_nt: TGTGCCAGCAGTGCCTTTATTCCGGGACAGACCAGGGGGGAGCAGTTCTTC
d_call: .; clone_size: .; j_call: TRBJ2-3; v_call: TRBV20-1; cdr3_aa: CSARRLPRADTQYF; cdr3_nt: TGCAGTGCGCGTCGACTCCCCCGGGCAGATACGCAGTATTTT
d_call: TRBD2; clone_size: .; j_call: TRBJ2-7; v_call: TRBV11-2; cdr3_aa: CASRSIAGVFSYEQYF; cdr3_nt: TGTGCCAGCAGGTCAATAGCGGGAGTGTTCTCCTACGAGCAGTACTTC
d_call: .; clone_size: .; j_call: TRBJ2-7; v_call: TRBV28; cdr3_aa: CASSLVNAGWRGGNYEQYF; cdr3_nt: TGTGCCAGCAGTTTAGTCAACGCGGGGTGGAGGGGCGGAAACTACGAGCAGTACTTC
d_call: TRBD1; clone_size: few; j_call: TRBJ1-5; v_call: TRBV6-1; cdr3_aa: CASSAGQGHGQPQHF; cdr3_nt: TGTGCCAGCAGTGCCGGACAGGGGCACGGTCAGCCCCAGCATTTT
d_call: TRBD2; clone_size: .; j_call: TRBJ2-3; v_call: TRBV9; cdr3_aa: CASNRLAGGDTQYF; cdr3_nt: TGTGCCAGCAACCGACTAGCCGGGGGAGATACGCAGTATTTT
d_call: .; clone_size: .; j_call: TRBJ1-2; v_call: TRBV29-1; cdr3_aa: CSVADPSGYTF; cdr3_nt: TGCAGCGTTGCTGACCCCTCAGGCTACACCTTC
d_call: .; clone_size: .; j_call: TRBJ1-5; v_call: TRBV4-1; cdr3_aa: CASSQEALYSNQPQHF; cdr3_nt: TGCGCCAGCAGCCAAGAAGCGTTATATAGCAATCAGCCCCAGCATTTT
d_call: TRBD1; clone_size: .; j_call: TRBJ1-2; v_call: TRBV3-1; cdr3_aa: CASTRGTDNYGYTF; cdr3_nt: TGTGCCAGCACCCGCGGGACAGACAACTATGGCTACACCTTC
d_call: TRBD2; clone_size: .; j_call: TRBJ2-1; v_call: TRBV20-1; cdr3_aa: CSARGTSGSRSEQFF; cdr3_nt: TGCAGTGCTAGAGGCACTAGCGGGAGTCGGAGTGAGCAGTTCTTC
d_call: TRBD1; clone_size: .; j_call: TRBJ1-1; v_call: TRBV29-1; cdr3_aa: CSVPGQGAMNTEAFF; cdr3_nt: TGCAGCGTGCCGGGACAGGGGGCTATGAACACTGAAGCTTTCTTT
d_call: .; clone_size: .; j_call: TRBJ2-4; v_call: TRBV7-8; cdr3_aa: CASSDTRTLAKNIQYF; cdr3_nt: TGTGCCAGCAGCGACACTCGGACGTTAGCCAAAAACATTCAGTACTTC
d_call: .; clone_size: .; j_call: TRBJ1-1; v_call: TRBV20-1; cdr3_aa: CSAPLNGNTEAFF; cdr3_nt: TGCAGTGCTCCTCTGAATGGGAACACTGAAGCTTTCTTT
d_call: .; clone_size: .; j_call: TRBJ2-3; v_call: TRBV7-2; cdr3_aa: CASRILSDTQYF; cdr3_nt: TGTGCCAGCAGGATCTTGTCAGATACGCAGTATTTT
d_call: TRBD2; clone_size: few; j_call: TRBJ2-5; v_call: TRBV3-1; cdr3_aa: CASSILTSGETQYF; cdr3_nt: TGTGCCAGCAGCATCCTGACTAGCGGGGAGACCCAGTACTTC
d_call: .; clone_size: .; j_call: TRBJ2-1; v_call: TRBV7-7; cdr3_aa: CASSPLNANEQFF; cdr3_nt: TGTGCCAGCAGCCCCCTTAACGCGAATGAGCAGTTCTTC
d_call: TRBD2; clone_size: .; j_call: TRBJ2-3; v_call: TRBV20-1; cdr3_aa: CSARGPSGITDTQYF; cdr3_nt: TGCAGTGCTAGAGGCCCTAGCGGGATTACAGATACGCAGTATTTT
d_call: .; clone_size: .; j_call: TRBJ2-7; v_call: TRBV14; cdr3_aa: CASSHNRTGFKREELTYEQYF; cdr3_nt: TGTGCCAGCAGCCATAACCGGACAGGGTTCAAGCGGGAGGAACTAACCTACGAGCAGTACTTC
d_call: .; clone_size: .; j_call: TRBJ1-2; v_call: TRBV27; cdr3_aa: CASSPGDFSRGYTF; cdr3_nt: TGTGCCAGCAGTCCGGGAGACTTCAGCCGCGGCTACACCTTC
d_call: TRBD1; clone_size: .; j_call: TRBJ2-4; v_call: TRBV28; cdr3_aa: CASSLTGKQGIQYF; cdr3_nt: TGTGCCAGCAGTCTGACAGGGAAGCAGGGCATTCAGTACTTC
d_call: .; clone_size: few; j_call: TRBJ1-2; v_call: TRBV20-1; cdr3_aa: CSASGQQEMHGYTF; cdr3_nt: TGCAGTGCTAGTGGACAGCAGGAGATGCATGGCTACACCTTC
d_call: .; clone_size: .; j_call: TRBJ1-2; v_call: TRBV30; cdr3_aa: CAWTRGQGYTF; cdr3_nt: TGTGCCTGGACAAGGGGTCAGGGCTACACCTTC
d_call: TRBD2; clone_size: few; j_call: TRBJ2-7; v_call: TRBV20-1; cdr3_aa: CSARGLAEIYEQYF; cdr3_nt: TGCAGTGCTCGGGGACTAGCGGAGATATACGAGCAGTACTTC
d_call: .; clone_size: few; j_call: TRBJ2-1; v_call: TRBV6-8; cdr3_aa: CASSTYKSSYNEQFF; cdr3_nt: TGTGCCAGCAGTACGTACAAGAGCTCCTACAATGAGCAGTTCTTC
d_call: .; clone_size: .; j_call: TRBJ2-1; v_call: TRBV11-2; cdr3_aa: CASTPTRTGHNEQFF; cdr3_nt: TGTGCCAGCACACCAACTAGAACGGGACACAATGAGCAGTTCTTC
d_call: .; clone_size: once; j_call: TRBJ1-5; v_call: TRBV6-4; cdr3_aa: CAIPGPRRNQPQHF; cdr3_nt: TGTGCCATCCCGGGCCCCCGGAGGAATCAGCCCCAGCATTTT
d_call: .; clone_size: few; j_call: TRBJ2-7; v_call: TRBV29-1; cdr3_aa: CSVRDTPYEQYF; cdr3_nt: TGCAGCGTCCGGGACACCCCCTACGAGCAGTACTTC
d_call: TRBD2; clone_size: .; j_call: TRBJ2-1; v_call: TRBV28; cdr3_aa: CASRRSGRGSYNEQFF; cdr3_nt: TGTGCCAGCAGGCGTAGCGGGAGAGGTTCCTACAATGAGCAGTTCTTC
d_call: TRBD1; clone_size: .; j_call: TRBJ2-4; v_call: TRBV28; cdr3_aa: CASSTQGNRAKNIQYF; cdr3_nt: TGTGCCAGCAGTACACAGGGGAACCGAGCCAAAAACATTCAGTACTTC
d_call: TRBD2; clone_size: once; j_call: TRBJ2-2; v_call: TRBV5-1; cdr3_aa: CASSRPGTSTGELFF; cdr3_nt: TGCGCCAGCAGTCGCCCCGGGACTAGCACCGGGGAGCTGTTTTTT
d_call: TRBD2; clone_size: .; j_call: TRBJ2-1; v_call: TRBV3-1; cdr3_aa: CASSPFGSGRANEQFF; cdr3_nt: TGTGCCAGCAGCCCCTTTGGTAGCGGGAGAGCCAATGAGCAGTTCTTC
d_call: .; clone_size: .; j_call: TRBJ2-7; v_call: TRBV20-1; cdr3_aa: CSADGSEQYF; cdr3_nt: TGCAGTGCTGACGGGAGCGAGCAGTACTTC
d_call: .; clone_size: .; j_call: TRBJ1-2; v_call: TRBV6-2/TRBV6-3; cdr3_aa: CAAAEGFKGYGYTF; cdr3_nt: TGTGCCGCCGCCGAGGGGTTCAAGGGCTATGGCTACACCTTC
d_call: TRBD1; clone_size: many; j_call: TRBJ2-7; v_call: TRBV29-1; cdr3_aa: CSASRGLNSYEQYF; cdr3_nt: TGCAGCGCGTCCAGGGGGCTAAACTCCTACGAGCAGTACTTC
d_call: TRBD1; clone_size: few; j_call: TRBJ2-1; v_call: TRBV6-5; cdr3_aa: CASSYSSGGYNEQFF; cdr3_nt: TGTGCCAGCAGTTACTCCTCAGGGGGATACAATGAGCAGTTCTTC
d_call: .; clone_size: .; j_call: TRBJ2-7; v_call: TRBV6-5; cdr3_aa: CASSHKGPTYEQYF; cdr3_nt: TGTGCCAGCAGTCACAAGGGGCCCACCTACGAGCAGTACTTC
d_call: .; clone_size: .; j_call: TRBJ2-7; v_call: TRBV7-2; cdr3_aa: CASSLVGPGVYEQYF; cdr3_nt: TGTGCCAGCAGCTTAGTAGGACCCGGAGTCTACGAGCAGTACTTC
d_call: .; clone_size: few; j_call: TRBJ2-1; v_call: TRBV5-1; cdr3_aa: CASSWTVLNEQFF; cdr3_nt: TGCGCCAGCAGCTGGACAGTTCTCAATGAGCAGTTCTTC
d_call: .; clone_size: few; j_call: TRBJ1-2; v_call: TRBV9; cdr3_aa: CASSVGSPANYGYTF; cdr3_nt: TGTGCCAGCAGCGTGGGCAGCCCAGCTAACTATGGCTACACCTTC
d_call: TRBD2; clone_size: few; j_call: TRBJ2-1; v_call: TRBV27; cdr3_aa: CASSLGTSGRDMRREQFF; cdr3_nt: TGTGCCAGCAGTTTAGGGACTAGCGGGAGGGACATGAGGCGTGAGCAGTTCTTC
d_call: TRBD1; clone_size: few; j_call: TRBJ1-4; v_call: TRBV20-1; cdr3_aa: CSAQDRGPNEKLFF; cdr3_nt: TGCAGTGCCCAGGACAGGGGCCCTAATGAAAAACTGTTTTTT
d_call: .; clone_size: few; j_call: TRBJ2-3; v_call: TRBV7-2; cdr3_aa: CASREVGTDTQYF; cdr3_nt: TGTGCCAGCAGGGAAGTTGGCACAGATACGCAGTATTTT